This T cell receptor (beta chain) was identified during a study of blood T cell repertoires in COVID-19. Study details: Sites across the United States, Italy and Spain contributed samples from acute and convalescent COVID-19. T cells, B-cell-depleted T cells, or PBMCs supplied cDNA or gDNA.

Trimming took off 6 bases at V and 1 base at J, with 10 bases between the two ends. The CDR3 contains 13 residues. The V gene's germline CDR1 is SQVTM and CDR2 ANQGSEA. Original handling: Amplification of reference gene primers provided the estimated nucleated cell counts. TCRdb's copy holds only in-frame clones and misses some; the assay was immunoSEQ multiplex PCR. That table furnishes V, J and clone size, whereas the DNA furnished D and trimming. The table shows tens of thousands of clones, with roughly 90% occurring only once. This chain connects TRBV29-1 to TRBJ1-5, with a tentative D call TRBD1 (6 bases). Material for sequencing was peripheral blood. This TCR was sampled from a man aged 65 to 85 with acute or convalescent COVID-19. CDR3 protein: CSVSGASNQPQHF. CDR3 coding DNA: TGCAGCGTCTCAGGGGCCAGCAATCAGCCCCAGCATTTT. Full variable domain (rest looked up from reference TRBV29-1 and TRBJ1-5): SAVISQKPSRDICQRGTSLTIQCQVDSQVTMMFWYRQQPGQSLTLIATANQGSEATYESGFVIDKFPISRPNLTFSTLTVSNMSPEDSSIYLCSVSGASNQPQHFGDGTRLSIL.